The 2 T cell receptor beta chains given below trace back to one sample, sequenced in a study of CD8 T cells in Susac syndrome. Random hexamers were used to reverse transcribe roughly 0.5 to 1 ug of RNA. TCRdb re-called the immunoSEQ multiplex PCR reads through MiXCR, storing one row per CDR3 protein. This sample has over 120,000 distinct CDR3 sequences, with approximately 95% found just once. Sequencing was done on a sample of CD4+ T cells from PBMCs. These TCRs come from a human donor with Susac syndrome.

The chain uses TRBV5-1 and TRBJ2-4; the D gene could be TRBD1 or TRBD2 (5 bases each). V was clipped by 4 bases and J by 7 bases, with 18 bases between them. Germline assignment: CDR1 SGHRS and CDR2 YFSETQ. The CDR3 extends over 15 amino acids. The CDR3 spells CASSPRDPGVNIQYF. The CDR3, as DNA: TGCGCCAGCAGCCCCCGGGACCCTGGGGTTAACATTCAGTACTTC.

This chain uses TRBV20-1 with TRBJ1-2, with D possibly TRBD1 on 5 matching bases. CDR3 length: 13 residues. CDR1 and CDR2 (germline): DFQATT, SNEGSKA (reference sequence). V lost 6 bases and J 5 bases, leaving 16 bases between the germline ends. This CDR3 reads CSARRGGLYGYTF. The CDR3 region has the DNA TGCAGTGCCCGTCGGGGGGGACTGTATGGCTACACCTTC.